This T cell receptor beta chain was obtained from a study of blood T cell repertoires in COVID-19. Study-wide context: PBMCs, B-cell-depleted T cells, or T cells provided the cDNA or gDNA that made up the material.

In the study's own analysis: Cell counts per sample came from amplifying reference gene primers. The assay was immunoSEQ multiplex PCR, and TCRdb's table has in-frame clones only and misses some. V and J calls and clone size follow that table, whereas D and trimming were derived from the DNA. The table shows 220,000 or so clones, with around 83% occurring only once. This clone was observed a few times. The TCR sequence derives from a woman aged 45-59 years with COVID-19, enrolled during active disease. The sequenced material came from peripheral blood.

The CDR3, as DNA: TGTGCCAGCAGCTCAGATCTCCCTAATTCACCCCTCCACTTT. Translating it yields CASSSDLPNSPLHF. This chain connects TRBV7-2 to TRBJ1-6; D gene unclear. The CDR3 spans 14 residues. The germline V gene encodes CDR1 SGHTA and CDR2 FQGNSA. The ends were cut back, 4 bases at V and 6 bases at J, with 10 bases in the middle.